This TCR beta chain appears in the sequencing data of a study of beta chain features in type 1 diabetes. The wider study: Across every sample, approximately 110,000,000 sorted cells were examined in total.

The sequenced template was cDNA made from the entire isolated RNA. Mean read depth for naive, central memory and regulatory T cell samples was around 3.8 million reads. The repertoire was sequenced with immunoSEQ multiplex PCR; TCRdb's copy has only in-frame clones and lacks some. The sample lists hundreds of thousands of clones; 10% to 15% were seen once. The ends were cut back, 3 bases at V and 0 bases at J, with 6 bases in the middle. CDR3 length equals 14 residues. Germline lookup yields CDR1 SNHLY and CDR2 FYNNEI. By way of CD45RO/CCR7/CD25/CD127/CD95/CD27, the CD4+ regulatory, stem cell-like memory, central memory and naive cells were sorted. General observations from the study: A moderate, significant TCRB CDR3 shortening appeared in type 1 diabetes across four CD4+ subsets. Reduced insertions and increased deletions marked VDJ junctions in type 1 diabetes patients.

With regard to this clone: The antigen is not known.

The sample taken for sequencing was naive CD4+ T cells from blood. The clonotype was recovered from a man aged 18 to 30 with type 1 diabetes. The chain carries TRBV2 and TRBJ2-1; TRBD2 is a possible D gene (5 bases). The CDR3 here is CASSEGSSYNEQFF. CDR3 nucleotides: TGTGCCAGCAGTGAGGGGAGCTCCTACAATGAGCAGTTCTTC.